This TCR beta chain was documented in a study of T cell repertoires in cytomegalovirus infection. Study-level background: Indications of both CMV infection and matching HLA type were provided by public TCR beta signatures. Findings and limits, study-wide: HLA-C-restricted CMV clonotypes gave the most frequent clonotype in two of eight donors. Identification of carriers of CMV plus the relevant HLA was achieved through cumulative public TCR beta family frequency.

This clonotype occurred many times. The antigen remains undetermined. TCRdb reprocessed the reads with MiXCR, giving one entry per CDR3 protein. The sample includes nearly 450,000 distinct CDR3 sequences, under 40% of them seen just once. After removal of 1 base from V and 1 base from J, the junction contained 5 bases not matched to a gene. The CDR3 loop spans 16 amino acids. Looked up from germline, CDR1 is SNHLY and CDR2 is FYNNEI. The material sequenced was PBMCs. The rearrangement links TRBV2 to TRBJ2-7; 9 bases agree with TRBD2. The TCR originated in a human donor in good health (CMV status not recorded). Some clones in this sample may be carry-over from other donors' samples. CDR3 residues: CASSEEATSGSYEQYF. The CDR3 DNA is TGTGCCAGCAGTGAAGAGGCGACTAGCGGTTCCTACGAGCAGTACTTC. Combining the CDR3 with reference TRBV2 and TRBJ2-7 gives the whole variable domain EPEVTQTPSHQVTQMGQEVILRCVPISNHLYFYWYRQILGQKVEFLVSFYNNEISEKSEIFDDQFSVERPDGSNFTLKIRSTKLEDSAMYFCASSEEATSGSYEQYFGPGTRLTVT.